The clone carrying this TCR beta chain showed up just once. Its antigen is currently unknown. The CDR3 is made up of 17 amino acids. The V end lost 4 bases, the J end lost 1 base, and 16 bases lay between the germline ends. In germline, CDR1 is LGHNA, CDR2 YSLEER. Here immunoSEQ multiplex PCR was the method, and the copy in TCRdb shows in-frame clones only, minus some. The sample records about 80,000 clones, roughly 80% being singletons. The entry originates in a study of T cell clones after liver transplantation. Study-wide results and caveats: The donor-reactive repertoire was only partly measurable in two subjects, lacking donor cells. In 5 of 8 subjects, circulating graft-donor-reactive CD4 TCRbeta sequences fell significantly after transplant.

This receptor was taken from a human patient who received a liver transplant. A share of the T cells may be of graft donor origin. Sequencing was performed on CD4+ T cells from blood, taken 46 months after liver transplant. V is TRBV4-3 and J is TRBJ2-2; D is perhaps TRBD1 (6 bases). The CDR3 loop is CASSPRQDSLNTGELFF. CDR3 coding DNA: TGCGCCAGCAGCCCGCGACAGGACTCTCTGAACACCGGGGAGCTGTTTTTT.